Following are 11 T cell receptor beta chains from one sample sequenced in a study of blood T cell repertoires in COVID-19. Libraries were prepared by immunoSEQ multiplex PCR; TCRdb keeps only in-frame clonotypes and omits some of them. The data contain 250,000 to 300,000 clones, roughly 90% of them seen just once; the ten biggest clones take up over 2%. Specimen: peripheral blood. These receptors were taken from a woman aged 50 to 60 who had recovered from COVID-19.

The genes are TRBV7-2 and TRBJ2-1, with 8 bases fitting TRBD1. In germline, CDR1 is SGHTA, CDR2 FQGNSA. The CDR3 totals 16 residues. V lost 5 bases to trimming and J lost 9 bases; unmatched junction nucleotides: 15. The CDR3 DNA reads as TGTGCCAGCAGCATGCTTGAGGGCAGGGGGCGCGTTGAGCAGTTCTTC. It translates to CASSMLEGRGRVEQFF.

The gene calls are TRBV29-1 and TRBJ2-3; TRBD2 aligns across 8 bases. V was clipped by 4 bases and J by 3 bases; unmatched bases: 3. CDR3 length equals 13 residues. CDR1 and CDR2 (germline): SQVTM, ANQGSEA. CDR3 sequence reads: CSVGLARTDTQYF. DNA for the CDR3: TGCAGCGTTGGACTAGCGAGGACAGATACGCAGTATTTT.

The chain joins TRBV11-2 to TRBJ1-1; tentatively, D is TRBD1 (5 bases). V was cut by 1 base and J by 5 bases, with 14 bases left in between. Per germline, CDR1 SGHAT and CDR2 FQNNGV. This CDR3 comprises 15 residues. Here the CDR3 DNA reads TGTGCCAGCAGCTTAGCATTCCAGGGTAGGACTGAAGCTTTCTTT. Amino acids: CASSLAFQGRTEAFF.

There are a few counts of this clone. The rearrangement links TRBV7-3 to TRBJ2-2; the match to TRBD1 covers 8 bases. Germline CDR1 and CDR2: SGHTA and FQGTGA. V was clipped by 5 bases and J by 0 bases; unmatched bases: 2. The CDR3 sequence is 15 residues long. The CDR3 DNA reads TGTGCCAGCAGCCGGACAGGGTCGAACACCGGGGAGCTGTTTTTT. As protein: CASSRTGSNTGELFF.

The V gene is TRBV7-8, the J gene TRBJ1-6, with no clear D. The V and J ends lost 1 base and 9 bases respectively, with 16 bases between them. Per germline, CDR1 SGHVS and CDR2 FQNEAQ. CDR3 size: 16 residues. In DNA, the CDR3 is TGTGCCAGCAGCTTAGGGGTAGTGGGCCTGTCTTCACCCCTCCACTTT. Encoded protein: CASSLGVVGLSSPLHF.

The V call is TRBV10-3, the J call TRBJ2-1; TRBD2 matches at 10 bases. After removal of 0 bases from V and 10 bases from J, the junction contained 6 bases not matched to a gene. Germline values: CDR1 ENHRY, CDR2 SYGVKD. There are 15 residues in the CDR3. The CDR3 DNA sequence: TGTGCCATCAGTGAGTCATTAGCGGGGGGTTCAGAGCAGTTCTTC. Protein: CAISESLAGGSEQFF.

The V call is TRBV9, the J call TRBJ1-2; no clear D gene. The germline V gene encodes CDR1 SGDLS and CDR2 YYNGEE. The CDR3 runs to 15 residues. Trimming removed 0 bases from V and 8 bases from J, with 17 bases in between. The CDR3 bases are TGTGCCAGCAGCGTAGCTCTAGGGAGCAAGACGGGCTACACCTTC. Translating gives CASSVALGSKTGYTF.

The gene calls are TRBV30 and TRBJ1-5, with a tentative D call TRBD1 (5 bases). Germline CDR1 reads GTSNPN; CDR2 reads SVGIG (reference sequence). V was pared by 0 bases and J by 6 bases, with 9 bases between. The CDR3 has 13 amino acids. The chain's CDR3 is CAWSVQEAQPQHF. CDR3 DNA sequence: TGTGCCTGGAGTGTACAGGAAGCTCAGCCCCAGCATTTT.

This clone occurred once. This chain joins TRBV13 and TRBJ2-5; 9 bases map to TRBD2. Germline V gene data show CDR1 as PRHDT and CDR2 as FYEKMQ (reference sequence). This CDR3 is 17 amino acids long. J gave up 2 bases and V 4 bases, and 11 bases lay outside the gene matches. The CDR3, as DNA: TGTGCCAGCAGCTATCAGTTAGCGGGAGAGCTACAAGAGACCCAGTACTTC. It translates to CASSYQLAGELQETQYF.

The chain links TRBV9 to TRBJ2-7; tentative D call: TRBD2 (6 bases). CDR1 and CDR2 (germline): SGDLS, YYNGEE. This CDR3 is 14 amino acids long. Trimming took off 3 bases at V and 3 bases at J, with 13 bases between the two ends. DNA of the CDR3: TGTGCCAGCAGCGGCGGGACGGAAGGCTACGAGCAGTACTTC. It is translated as CASSGGTEGYEQYF.

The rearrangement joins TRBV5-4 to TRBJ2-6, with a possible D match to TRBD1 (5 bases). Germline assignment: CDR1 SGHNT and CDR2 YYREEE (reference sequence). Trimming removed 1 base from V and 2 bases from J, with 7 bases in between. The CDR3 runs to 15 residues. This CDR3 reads CASSLKGAGANVLTF. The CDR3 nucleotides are TGTGCCAGCAGCTTGAAAGGGGCTGGGGCCAACGTCCTGACTTTC.